This T cell receptor (beta chain) was identified during a study of blood T cell repertoires in COVID-19. Whole-study context: Both acute and convalescent COVID-19 samples were obtained from the United States, Italy and Spain. T cells, B-cell-depleted T cells, or PBMCs provided the cDNA or gDNA that served as material.

Original analysis: Nucleated cell counts were estimated from reference gene primer amplification. The method was immunoSEQ multiplex PCR; TCRdb's version includes in-frame clones alone and lacks a portion of them. V, J and clone size are taken as reported in that table, and D and trimming were inferred from the DNA itself. The sample includes some 270,000 clones, 86% seen only once; the top ten take approximately 9%. The CDR3 totals 15 residues. The ends lost 0 bases at V and 4 bases at J; junction bases unmatched: 3. The germline V gene has CDR1 MGHRA and CDR2 YSYEKL. The sample comprised peripheral blood. The rearrangement joins TRBV4-1 to TRBJ2-1, with 7 bases that match TRBD2. The TCR originated in a man aged 35 to 55 with active or convalescent COVID-19. CDR3 sequence: CASSQDTSVYNEQFF. The CDR3 bases are TGCGCCAGCAGCCAAGATACTAGCGTATACAATGAGCAGTTCTTC.